This T cell receptor (beta chain) was captured in a study of identical twins. Findings and limits, study-wide: Analyses based on zero insertions could be partly confounded by invariant MAIT and iNKT cells.

Germline V CDR1 and CDR2: SEHNR, FQNEAQ (reference sequence). The CDR3 runs 14 residues. With V trimmed by 4 bases and J by 2 bases, 2 bases remained unmatched. Only healthy Caucasians were included as donors. TCRdb ran MiXCR on the 5' RACE reads and lists one entry per CDR3 protein. This table holds 650,000 to 750,000 distinct CDR3 sequences, 21% found once. This clonotype was seen at least ten times. The antigen remains undetermined. These data were also reused for a study on T cells expressing NK-cell markers. From that paper: Seven HCMV-seropositive donors and one seronegative donor made up the eight sequenced donors.

The TCR sequence derives from a woman aged 18-35 years in good health. V gene TRBV7-9 combines with J gene TRBJ2-1, with 7 positions matching TRBD1. The sample comprised PBMCs. The DNA of the CDR3 is TGTGCCAGCAGCTACGACAGGGCCTACAATGAGCAGTTCTTC. Translating it yields CASSYDRAYNEQFF. The variable domain in full, with the rest retrieved from reference TRBV7-9 and TRBJ2-1, is DTGVSQNPRHKITKRGQNVTFRCDPISEHNRLYWYRQTLGQGPEFLTYFQNEAQLEKSRLLSDRFSAERPKGSFSTLEIQRTEQGDSAMYLCASSYDRAYNEQFFGPGTRLTVL.